Shown below are 7 T cell receptor beta chains from a single sample sequenced in a study of cytomegalovirus exposure and HLA in healthy donors. Vbeta (60) and Jbeta (13) primers were used in the PCR. TCRdb's table, derived via immunoSEQ multiplex PCR, lists solely in-frame clones and lacks some. The listing contains approximately 70,000 clones. Sequenced material: PBMCs. These receptors originate from a woman aged 35 to 49 in good health and CMV-seropositive.

The chain recombines TRBV7-9 with TRBJ1-1, with TRBD1 matching over 9 bases. This CDR3 region has 14 residues. J gave up 7 bases and V 5 bases, and 8 bases lay outside the gene matches. Germline-derived CDR1 and CDR2 are SEHNR and FQNEAQ (reference sequence). CDR3: CASSPRRTGVEAFF. The DNA of the CDR3 is TGTGCCAGCAGCCCTCGGAGGACAGGGGTTGAAGCTTTCTTT.

This CDR3 reads CASSPPVNTEAFF. The CDR3, as DNA: TGTGCCAGCAGCCCCCCAGTGAACACTGAAGCTTTCTTT. This chain links TRBV14 with TRBJ1-1; D uncertain. The V gene lost 4 bases and the J gene lost 0 bases, with 6 bases spanning the gap. CDR1 SGHDN and CDR2 FVKESK come from the germline V gene. CDR3 length equals 13 residues.

The chain joins TRBV5-1 to TRBJ2-1, with TRBD2 matching over 12 bases. The CDR3 has 16 residues. The germline CDR1 and CDR2 sequences are SGHRS and YFSETQ. The V and J ends lost 3 bases and 5 bases, in that order; junction bases with no gene match: 6. The CDR3 here is CASSSLAGGQDNEQFF. The CDR3 DNA follows: TGCGCCAGCAGCTCGCTAGCGGGGGGGCAGGACAATGAGCAGTTCTTC.

V usage is TRBV5-4 and J usage is TRBJ2-3; TRBD2 matches at 8 bases. Germline V gene sequence: CDR1 SGHNT, CDR2 YYREEE (reference sequence). The junction had 3 bases not matched to a gene; V was cut back by 0 bases and J by 0 bases. This CDR3 comprises 16 residues. Here the CDR3 reads CASSLELAGSTDTQYF. DNA of the CDR3: TGTGCCAGCAGCTTGGAGCTAGCGGGTAGCACAGATACGCAGTATTTT. Full variable domain (missing parts from reference TRBV5-4 and TRBJ2-3): ETGVTQSPTHLIKTRGQQVTLRCSSQSGHNTVSWYQQALGQGPQFIFQYYREEENGRGNFPPRFSGLQFPNYSSELNVNALELDDSALYLCASSLELAGSTDTQYFGPGTRLTVL.

This sequence joins TRBV18 and TRBJ1-4; 9 bases line up with TRBD1. The CDR3 is made up of 14 amino acids. Germline lookup yields CDR1 KGHSH and CDR2 LQKENI. V was clipped by 5 bases and J by 5 bases; unmatched bases: 3. CDR3 protein: CASSSGQGNEKLFF. DNA of the CDR3: TGTGCCAGCTCATCGGGACAGGGAAATGAAAAACTGTTTTTT.

The chain recombines TRBV7-9 with TRBJ1-1, with TRBD1 matching 8 bases. V shed 2 bases, J shed 11 bases, and the junction held 10 bases outside the gene matches. The CDR3 runs 14 residues. The germline V gene has CDR1 SEHNR and CDR2 FQNEAQ (reference sequence). CDR3: CASSLTSGGEEAFF. The CDR3 DNA reads TGTGCCAGCAGCTTAACGTCAGGGGGCGAGGAGGCTTTCTTT.

The chain employs TRBV4-2 and TRBJ1-1; D perhaps matches TRBD1 (5 bases). Looked up from germline, CDR1 is LGHNA and CDR2 is YNFKEQ. V dropped 3 bases and J dropped 1 base, with 9 bases sitting between them. This CDR3 is 14 amino acids long. As DNA, the CDR3 is TGTGCCAGCAGCCACCCGACAGAGAACACTGAAGCTTTCTTT. Residues: CASSHPTENTEAFF.